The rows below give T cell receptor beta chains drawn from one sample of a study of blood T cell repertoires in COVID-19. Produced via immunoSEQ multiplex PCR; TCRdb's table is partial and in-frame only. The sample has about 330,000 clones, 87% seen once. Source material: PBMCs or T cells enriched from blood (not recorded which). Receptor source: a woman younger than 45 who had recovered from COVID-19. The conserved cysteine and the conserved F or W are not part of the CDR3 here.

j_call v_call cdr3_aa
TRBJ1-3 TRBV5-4 ASSRDSQQGTIY
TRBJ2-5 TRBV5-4 ASSRPTTGGGETQY
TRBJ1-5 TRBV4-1 ASSPTKGSQPQH
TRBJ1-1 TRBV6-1 ASSEYGENTEAF
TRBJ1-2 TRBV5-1 ASSLTLLTGGEWGYT
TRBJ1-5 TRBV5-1 ASSPAPSSNQPQH
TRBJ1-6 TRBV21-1 ASRPYRGYNSPLH
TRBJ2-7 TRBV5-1 ASSHTGVHEQY
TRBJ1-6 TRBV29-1 SPWGRRTGDSPLH
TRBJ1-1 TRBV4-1 ASSQDLVVANTEAF
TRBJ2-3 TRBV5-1 ASSHGGDTQY
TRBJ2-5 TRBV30 ASGGQGISGWETQY
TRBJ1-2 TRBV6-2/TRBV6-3 ASSQASGGQGHYGYT
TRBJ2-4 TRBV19 ASSSQDRAKNIQY
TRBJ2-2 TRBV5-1 ASSDPGVRAGELF
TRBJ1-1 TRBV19 ASSIDSRNTEAF
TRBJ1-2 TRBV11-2 ASSAEPFYGYT
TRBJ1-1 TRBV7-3 ASSSSGTPNTEAF
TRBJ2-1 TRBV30 AWMGGTYNEQF